The next 15 T cell receptor beta chains were all read from a single sample in a study of cytomegalovirus exposure and HLA in healthy donors. The PCR used 60 Vbeta and 13 Jbeta primers. Profiled with immunoSEQ multiplex PCR; TCRdb holds only in-frame clones, not every one. The table has over 100,000 clones, around nine tenths seen once. The sample taken for sequencing was PBMCs. These receptors were obtained from a woman aged 30 to 39 in good health and CMV-seronegative.

V is TRBV9 and J is TRBJ2-4; perhaps TRBD2 as D (5 bases). The CDR3 runs 15 residues. The germline gives CDR1 SGDLS, CDR2 YYNGEE. Trimming cost V 2 bases and J 6 bases, with 15 bases left between them. CDR3 region: CASSVGPGVRNIQYF. In DNA form, the CDR3 reads TGTGCCAGCAGCGTCGGCCCCGGGGTTAGAAACATTCAGTACTTC.

V is TRBV28 and J is TRBJ1-2; D possibly corresponds to TRBD1 (5 bases). V lost 5 bases to trimming and J lost 0 bases, with 13 bases between them. This CDR3 is built from 15 residues. CDR1 MDHEN and CDR2 SYDVKM come from the germline V gene. Written as DNA, the CDR3 is TGTGCCAGCAGTCCGAACAGGATGACTAACTATGGCTACACCTTC. This encodes CASSPNRMTNYGYTF.

This rearrangement joins TRBV9 to TRBJ2-1; D may be TRBD1 (5 bases). V dropped 4 bases and J dropped 8 bases, with 19 bases sitting between them. The CDR3 is 15 residues long. The V gene's germline CDR1 is SGDLS and CDR2 YYNGEE. In DNA, the CDR3 is TGTGCCAGCAGCACAACAGGCATGGGTTTGGATGAGCAGTTCTTC. Protein sequence: CASSTTGMGLDEQFF.

CDR3 in amino acids: CASITGGAGSQPQHF. CDR3 nucleotides: TGTGCCAGTATTACAGGGGGCGCGGGTAGTCAGCCCCAGCATTTT. The chain joins TRBV6-1 to TRBJ1-5, with 9 bases that match TRBD1. Trimming cost V 9 bases and J 6 bases; bases outside gene matches: 12. The CDR3 loop spans 15 amino acids. Germline V gives CDR1 MNHNS, CDR2 SASEGT.

CDR3: CASSGSWNEQFF. Written as DNA, the CDR3 is TGTGCCAGCTCCGGTAGTTGGAATGAGCAGTTCTTC. The chain employs TRBV28 and TRBJ2-1, with D hard to call. V gave up 8 bases and J gave up 7 bases, with 12 bases separating them. Germline V gene data show CDR1 as MDHEN and CDR2 as SYDVKM. The CDR3 sequence is 12 residues long.

The chain is built from TRBV28 and TRBJ2-4; possible D gene TRBD1, 6 bases. The CDR3 covers 11 residues. CDR1 is MDHEN and CDR2 is SYDVKM in the germline V gene. V lost 6 bases to trimming and J lost 8 bases, with 8 bases between them. DNA of the CDR3: TGTGCCAGCAGCGACAGGTACATTCAGTACTTC. Residues: CASSDRYIQYF.

This sequence joins TRBV6-1 and TRBJ2-5; a weak D match, TRBD2 (6 bases). Germline V gene sequence: CDR1 MNHNS, CDR2 SASEGT. V was clipped by 5 bases and J by 5 bases, with 18 bases between them. The CDR3 is 15 amino acids. The CDR3 DNA reads TGTGCCAGCAGTAAAGGGACTGGCGAGGTGGAGACCCAGTACTTC. It codes for CASSKGTGEVETQYF.

The rearrangement uses TRBV6-4 and TRBJ2-3, with D possibly being TRBD1 (6 bases). The CDR3 is made up of 15 amino acids. V lost 0 bases, J lost 1 base, and 8 bases lay in between. Germline V CDR1 and CDR2: MRHNA, SNTAGT. CDR3 residues: CASSDSPGGTDTQYF. The CDR3 nucleotides are TGTGCCAGCAGTGACTCCCCAGGGGGCACAGATACGCAGTATTTT.

This rearrangement joins TRBV29-1 to TRBJ2-3; TRBD2 matches 13 bases. This CDR3 spans 14 amino acids. V gave up 4 bases and J gave up 3 bases; unmatched junction bases: 1. The V gene's germline CDR1 is SQVTM and CDR2 ANQGSEA. The CDR3 is CSVGLAGGTDTQYF. Here the CDR3 DNA reads TGCAGCGTTGGACTAGCGGGGGGAACAGATACGCAGTATTTT.

V is TRBV9 and J is TRBJ2-3; the D gene is possibly TRBD1 (5 bases). V was pared by 1 base and J by 6 bases, with 15 bases between. Per germline, CDR1 SGDLS and CDR2 YYNGEE. The CDR3 is 15 amino acids. The CDR3 sequence is CASSVIGRAMDTQYF. In DNA form, the CDR3 reads TGTGCCAGCAGCGTAATAGGCAGGGCGATGGATACGCAGTATTTT.

The genes are TRBV19 and TRBJ1-1, with D unclear. Per the germline V gene, CDR1 is LNHDA and CDR2 is SQIVND (reference sequence). CDR3 size: 14 residues. Trimming pared 1 base from V and 0 bases from J, leaving 6 bases between. The CDR3 DNA is TGTGCCAGTAGTATAGGGGCAGTGAACACTGAAGCTTTCTTT. This gives the protein CASSIGAVNTEAFF.

The chain carries TRBV7-9 and TRBJ2-1; 14 bases match TRBD2. This CDR3 region has 17 residues. V gave up 4 bases and J gave up 4 bases; unmatched junction bases: 6. The germline V gene has CDR1 SEHNR and CDR2 FQNEAQ (reference sequence). The CDR3 sequence is CASSSGLAGGLYNEQFF. Written as DNA, the CDR3 is TGTGCCAGCAGCTCCGGACTAGCGGGAGGCCTATACAATGAGCAGTTCTTC.

The rearrangement links TRBV19 to TRBJ1-5, with D tentatively TRBD1 (6 bases). Trimming removed 6 bases from V and 6 bases from J, with 15 bases in between. CDR1 and CDR2 (germline): LNHDA, SQIVND (reference sequence). The CDR3 is 14 amino acids. CDR3: CASSSRQAGQPQHF. The CDR3 coding sequence is TGTGCCAGTAGCTCTCGACAGGCGGGTCAGCCCCAGCATTTT.

CDR3 sequence (DNA): TGTGCCAGCAGCCCTAGCGGGGGGTGGCCAGATACGCAGTATTTT. It encodes CASSPSGGWPDTQYF. The rearrangement links TRBV7-2 to TRBJ2-3, with TRBD2 identical over 11 bases. V lost 5 bases to trimming and J lost 4 bases; unmatched junction nucleotides: 5. The CDR3 spans 15 residues. Germline V gives CDR1 SGHTA, CDR2 FQGNSA.

This chain joins TRBV27 and TRBJ1-2, with 10 bases matching TRBD1. With 3 bases clipped from V and 4 bases from J, the junction kept 8 bases outside the gene matches. This CDR3 is 16 amino acids long. The germline gives CDR1 MNHEY, CDR2 SMNVEV (reference sequence). This chain's CDR3 is CASSFSGTGATYGYTF. The DNA of the CDR3 is TGTGCCAGCAGTTTTTCCGGGACAGGGGCAACCTATGGCTACACCTTC.